One sample yielded the 11 T cell receptor beta chains listed below, sequenced in a study of early T cells in non-severe SARS-CoV-2 infection. TCRdb re-derived calls from the 5' RACE reads in MiXCR, one entry per CDR3 protein. This sample has tens of thousands of distinct CDR3 sequences, with roughly 8.2% found just once. The source material was whole blood, sampled at baseline. The source is an adult who was a healthcare worker with PCR-confirmed SARS-CoV-2 infection or an uninfected control (not recorded which).

The chain links TRBV3-1 to TRBJ2-2, with a tentative D call TRBD2 (5 bases). V was cut by 2 bases and J by 6 bases, with 16 bases left in between. The CDR3 extends over 16 amino acids. Germline V lookup: CDR1 LGHDT, CDR2 YNNKEL (reference sequence). The CDR3 nucleotides are TGTGCCAGCAGCCAAAGGTCTAGCAAATCAGCCGGGGAGCTGTTTTTT. This sequence encodes CASSQRSSKSAGELFF.

This clonotype was observed a few times. The rearrangement links TRBV7-3 to TRBJ2-1, with D hard to call. V was pared by 0 bases and J by 10 bases, with 13 bases between. CDR1 is SGHTA and CDR2 is FQGTGA in the germline V gene. The CDR3 is 14 amino acids. In DNA, the CDR3 is TGTGCCAGCAGCTTAACCGACATCGCCGGCGAGCAGTTCTTC. Its protein is CASSLTDIAGEQFF.

This clonotype was seen ten or more times. The chain joins TRBV5-1 to TRBJ2-7, with TRBD1 identical over 7 bases. The germline V gene has CDR1 SGHRS and CDR2 YFSETQ. V shed 4 bases and J 3 bases; nucleotides not matched to a gene: 4. The CDR3 has 13 amino acids. In DNA, the CDR3 is TGCGCCAGCAGCCGGGACAGAGACTACGAGCAGTACTTC. Protein product: CASSRDRDYEQYF.

This clonotype was detected many times. The CDR3 DNA reads as TGCAGCGCCTCGGGGAGGGACCCCCTGGAAGCTTTCTTT. Translation: CSASGRDPLEAFF. The chain has TRBV29-1 and TRBJ1-1; D is perhaps TRBD1 (5 bases). CDR1 and CDR2 from the germline V gene are SQVTM and ANQGSEA. The CDR3 totals 13 residues. V was shortened by 7 bases and J by 8 bases, with 20 bases between the two germline ends.

This clonotype was found a few times. This chain uses TRBV6-5 with TRBJ2-5, with 9 bases that match TRBD1. The CDR3 is 16 amino acids. Germline CDR1 is MNHEY and CDR2 is SVGAGI. The junction had 7 bases not matched to a gene; V was cut back by 2 bases and J by 3 bases. The CDR3 bases are TGTGCCAGCAGTTACCCTACTGGGACAGGGAAAGAGACCCAGTACTTC. Translated: CASSYPTGTGKETQYF.

This clonotype was seen repeatedly, ten times or more. The gene calls are TRBV6-5 and TRBJ2-1, with D possibly TRBD2 on 5 matching bases. Germline values: CDR1 MNHEY, CDR2 SVGAGI. The CDR3 has 15 amino acids. Trimming pared 0 bases from V and 3 bases from J, leaving 9 bases between. The CDR3 is CASSYSKGGYNEQFF. CDR3 DNA: TGTGCCAGCAGTTACTCGAAAGGAGGCTACAATGAGCAGTTCTTC.

This clonotype was recorded a few times. V gene TRBV3-1 combines with J gene TRBJ1-3; TRBD1 might be the D (6 bases). Trimming took off 3 bases at V and 4 bases at J, with 10 bases between the two ends. The CDR3 contains 14 residues. Germline lookup yields CDR1 LGHDT and CDR2 YNNKEL (reference sequence). CDR3 amino acids: CASSQGARGNTIYF. The CDR3 DNA follows: TGTGCCAGCAGCCAGGGGGCCAGAGGAAACACCATATATTTT.

This clonotype has ten or more counts. The V and J genes are TRBV29-1 and TRBJ1-5, with D possibly being TRBD1 (6 bases). The CDR3 consists of 15 residues. Trimming removed 7 bases at V and 0 bases at J, with 16 bases between. Germline assignment: CDR1 SQVTM and CDR2 ANQGSEA. The CDR3 protein is CSASQGRYSNQPQHF. The CDR3 coding sequence is TGCAGCGCTTCACAGGGAAGATATAGCAATCAGCCCCAGCATTTT.

The gene calls are TRBV5-5 and TRBJ2-5; a possible D gene is TRBD1 (5 bases). The V gene's germline CDR1 is SGHKS and CDR2 YYEKEE (reference sequence). V was trimmed by 0 bases and J by 4 bases, leaving 16 bases between them. CDR3 size: 16 residues. The CDR3 is CASSLAGREIAETQYF. The DNA of the CDR3 is TGTGCCAGCAGCTTGGCGGGCAGGGAAATCGCAGAGACCCAGTACTTC.

This clonotype was counted many times. The chain links TRBV25-1 to TRBJ2-1, with 10 nucleotides matching TRBD1. The germline CDR1 and CDR2 sequences are MGHDK and SYGVNS. The V gene end was trimmed by 7 bases and the J gene end by 6 bases; junction bases not matched to a gene: 6. This CDR3 region has 14 residues. The CDR3, as DNA: TGTGCCAGCACGGGACAGGGGTCGATCAATGAGCAGTTCTTC. Its translation is CASTGQGSINEQFF.

This clonotype was counted a few times. The rearrangement links TRBV5-5 to TRBJ2-1, with a tentative D call TRBD1 (6 bases). Trimming removed 0 bases at V and 2 bases at J, with 9 bases between. Germline CDR1 SGHKS, CDR2 YYEKEE (reference sequence). This CDR3 spans 15 amino acids. The CDR3 reads CASSLDAGAYNEQFF. In nucleotides, the CDR3 is TGTGCCAGCAGCTTGGATGCAGGGGCCTACAATGAGCAGTTCTTC.